These 2 T cell receptor beta chains share one sample of origin, sequenced in a study of blood T cell repertoires in COVID-19. Some clones are missing from TCRdb's copy, which holds only in-frame ones; the method was immunoSEQ multiplex PCR. The sample lists 200,000 to 300,000 clones, just under 85% occurring once. The sequencing sample was made of peripheral blood. The receptors were sampled from a woman aged 55 to 70 with active or convalescent COVID-19.

Only a few counts were recorded for this clone. This chain connects TRBV28 to TRBJ1-1; 7 bases match TRBD1. CDR3 length: 19 residues. CDR1 and CDR2 from the germline V gene are MDHEN and SYDVKM. The J segment lost 5 bases and the V segment lost 3 bases, leaving 21 bases of the junction unmatched. The CDR3 sequence is CASSLDDRGRVLGRTEAFF. In nucleotides, the CDR3 is TGTGCCAGCAGTTTGGATGATAGGGGGCGAGTGTTAGGAAGGACTGAAGCTTTCTTT.

V is TRBV19 and J is TRBJ1-1, with TRBD1 matching over 8 bases. This CDR3 is built from 15 residues. The junction had 9 bases not matched to a gene; V was cut back by 5 bases and J by 4 bases. In germline, CDR1 is LNHDA, CDR2 SQIVND (reference sequence). Here the CDR3 reads CASSPGQGRVTEAFF. The CDR3 DNA follows: TGTGCCAGTAGTCCAGGACAGGGACGCGTCACTGAAGCTTTCTTT.